The sequence of this T cell receptor beta chain was determined in a study of blood T cell repertoires in COVID-19. The table came from immunoSEQ multiplex PCR; TCRdb's copy has only in-frame clones and leaves some out. Of around 50,000 clones in the sample, 78% are singletons; the top ten hold around 5.8%. This sequence was found in a woman aged 45-60 years with acute COVID-19. The specimen sequenced was PBMCs or T cells enriched from blood (not recorded which).

The CDR3 DNA reads TGTGCCAGCAGTTGGGCAGGGGACACTGAAGCTTTCTTT. This gives the protein CASSWAGDTEAFF. This sequence joins TRBV11-3 and TRBJ1-1, with D possibly being TRBD1 (6 bases). Trimming stripped 6 bases from V and 3 bases from J, with 11 bases between. Germline lookup yields CDR1 SGHNT and CDR2 YENEEA. CDR3 length: 13 residues.